This passage covers 27 T cell receptor beta chains from one sample sequenced in a study of T cell responses to AZD1222 COVID-19 vaccine. Repertoires were generated with immunoSEQ multiplex PCR, while TCRdb's copy carries only in-frame clones and drops some. The sample lists about 120,000 clones, over 80% occurring once. This specimen consisted of peripheral blood, obtained 28 days after the second AZD1222 dose. Every receptor here comes from an adult who received the AZD1222 COVID-19 vaccine.

The chain is built from TRBV19 and TRBJ1-5, with D possibly being TRBD1 (5 bases). CDR3 size: 14 residues. The germline V gene encodes CDR1 LNHDA and CDR2 SQIVND (reference sequence). V lost 3 bases and J lost 2, with 8 bases in between. The DNA of the CDR3 is TGTGCCAGTAGTATCGAGGGACGCAATCAGCCCCAGCATTTT. Translation: CASSIEGRNQPQHF. The full variable domain, completed using reference TRBV19 and TRBJ1-5, is DGGITQSPKYLFRKEGQNVTLSCEQNLNHDAMYWYRQDPGQGLRLIYYSQIVNDFQKGDIAEGYSVSREKKESFPLTVTSAQKNPTAFYLCASSIEGRNQPQHFGDGTRLSIL.

The rearrangement uses TRBV10-3 and TRBJ1-1; no reliable D call. The CDR3 has 15 amino acids. Trimming took 6 bases from V and 0 from J, leaving 14 bases between them. Germline assignment: CDR1 ENHRY and CDR2 SYGVKD. CDR3 loop: CAIRLSTVMNTEAFF. CDR3 nucleotide sequence: TGTGCCATCAGGTTGAGTACAGTGATGAACACTGAAGCTTTCTTT.

This clone appeared once. The gene calls are TRBV25-1 and TRBJ1-6; maybe TRBD1 (5 bases). V lost 1 base to trimming and J lost 10 bases, with 14 bases between them. This CDR3 region has 15 residues. Germline-derived CDR1 and CDR2 are MGHDK and SYGVNS. The chain's CDR3 is CASSEWEGLQSPLHF. CDR3 coding DNA: TGTGCCAGCAGTGAATGGGAGGGGTTGCAGTCACCCCTCCACTTT.

This clone appeared a single time. The rearrangement joins TRBV19 to TRBJ1-1; D gene ambiguous. The length of the CDR3 is 12 residues. Germline V gene lookup returns CDR1 LNHDA and CDR2 SQIVND (reference sequence). Trimming cost V 4 bases and J 3 bases, with 6 bases left between them. CDR3 sequence: CASSSGDTEAFF. For the CDR3, the DNA is TGTGCCAGTAGTAGTGGGGACACTGAAGCTTTCTTT.

The chain couples TRBV5-1 to TRBJ1-4; no firm D call. The germline V and J ends were trimmed by 0 bases and 13 bases, with 16 bases remaining between them. This CDR3 spans 14 amino acids. Germline V lookup: CDR1 SGHRS, CDR2 YFSETQ. The CDR3 bases are TGCGCCAGCAGCTTGGAGTCCGGATATGAACGACTGTTTTTT. This gives the protein CASSLESGYERLFF.

The count of this clone is one. This chain joins TRBV5-1 and TRBJ1-2; D unresolved. The CDR3 has 11 amino acids. V was clipped by 3 bases and J by 10 bases, with 10 bases between them. Germline CDR1 reads SGHRS; CDR2 reads YFSETQ. The CDR3 is CASSSSEIYTF. The DNA for the CDR3 is TGCGCCAGCAGCTCATCTGAAATCTACACCTTC.

This clone was counted ten times or more. This sequence joins TRBV6-6 and TRBJ1-2; D unresolved. The germline V and J ends were trimmed by 6 bases and 5 bases, with 10 bases remaining between them. This CDR3 has 12 residues. From germline, CDR1 is MNHNY and CDR2 SVGAGI (reference sequence). Written as DNA, the CDR3 is TGTGCCAGCAGAAATGTGGGTTATGGCTACACCTTC. It specifies CASRNVGYGYTF.

The V call is TRBV4-2, the J call TRBJ1-6, with TRBD1 as a possible D gene (6 bases). The CDR3 extends over 15 amino acids. Germline assignment: CDR1 LGHNA and CDR2 YNFKEQ. V was trimmed by 1 base and J by 10 bases, leaving 14 bases between them. The CDR3 DNA is TGTGCCAGCAGCCAAGTTCCACAGGGCAGGTCACCCCTCCACTTT. Its protein is CASSQVPQGRSPLHF.

V is TRBV28 and J is TRBJ2-1; tentative D call: TRBD1 (5 bases). V lost 6 bases and J lost 1, with 16 bases in between. Per germline, CDR1 MDHEN and CDR2 SYDVKM. The CDR3 sequence is 16 residues long. CDR3 region: CASRAQGARSYNEQFF. In nucleotides, the CDR3 is TGTGCCAGCAGAGCCCAGGGTGCACGATCCTACAATGAGCAGTTCTTC.

The chain links TRBV5-1 to TRBJ1-1, with TRBD1 matching over 10 bases. The CDR3 is 14 amino acids. CDR1 SGHRS and CDR2 YFSETQ come from the germline V gene. V lost 4 bases to trimming and J lost 3 bases; unmatched junction nucleotides: 3. The CDR3 bases are TGCGCCAGCAGCCAGGACAGGGGGTACACTGAAGCTTTCTTT. Protein sequence: CASSQDRGYTEAFF.

This clone was seen many times. The chain links TRBV2 to TRBJ1-5, with 10 bases lining up with TRBD1. The V gene's germline CDR1 is SNHLY and CDR2 FYNNEI. CDR3 length equals 14 residues. With V trimmed by 6 bases and J by 4 bases, 3 bases remained unmatched. CDR3 nucleotides: TGTGCCAGCAGAAGACAGGGGGCGAATCAGCCCCAGCATTTT. This encodes CASRRQGANQPQHF.

The CDR3 sequence is CASSIERAGSYEQYF. Here the CDR3 DNA reads TGTGCCAGTAGTATAGAACGAGCGGGTTCCTACGAGCAGTACTTC. The J gene is TRBJ2-7, the V gene TRBV19, with a tentative D call TRBD2 (6 bases). V lost 0 bases, J lost 1 base, and 10 bases lay in between. The CDR3 has 15 amino acids. Germline V gene data show CDR1 as LNHDA and CDR2 as SQIVND (reference sequence).

The genes are TRBV27 and TRBJ1-3; possible D gene TRBD1, 5 bases. This CDR3 has 14 residues. The V gene lost 2 bases and the J gene lost 4 bases, with 9 bases spanning the gap. The germline V gene has CDR1 MNHEY and CDR2 SMNVEV (reference sequence). The CDR3 sequence is CASSLKGVGNTIYF. CDR3 nucleotides: TGTGCCAGCAGTTTAAAAGGGGTAGGAAACACCATATATTTT.

CDR3 bases: TGTGCCATCAGTGTCGGGACAGAGAATGAAAAACTGTTTTTT. Translated, it gives CAISVGTENEKLFF. The chain joins TRBV10-3 to TRBJ1-4, with 7 bases fitting TRBD1. V lost 4 bases to trimming and J lost 5 bases; unmatched junction nucleotides: 4. This CDR3 spans 14 amino acids. Looked up from germline, CDR1 is ENHRY and CDR2 is SYGVKD.

CDR3 sequence (DNA): TGTGCCAGCTCACCTAAGACAGGGACGATGGTTGGAAACACCATATATTTT. It specifies CASSPKTGTMVGNTIYF. The chain uses TRBV18 and TRBJ1-3; 7 nucleotides line up with TRBD1. CDR3 length: 17 residues. The V segment lost 3 bases and the J segment 3 bases; nucleotides outside the gene matches: 11. The germline V gene has CDR1 KGHSH and CDR2 LQKENI.

The rearrangement uses TRBV18 and TRBJ1-5; a weak D match, TRBD1 (5 bases). Per germline, CDR1 KGHSH and CDR2 LQKENI. The V end was cut by 2 bases, the J end by 4 bases, with 12 bases between. This CDR3 spans 15 amino acids. CDR3: CASSPDMKGNQPQHF. CDR3 bases: TGTGCCAGCTCACCAGACATGAAGGGGAATCAGCCCCAGCATTTT.

This chain links TRBV28 with TRBJ1-5; the D gene is possibly TRBD1 (5 bases). Germline loops: CDR1 MDHEN, CDR2 SYDVKM. The CDR3 spans 18 residues. Trimming removed 2 bases at V and 6 bases at J, with 23 bases between. The CDR3 is CASSLPGTLAASSQPQHF. Here the CDR3 DNA reads TGTGCCAGCAGTTTACCCGGGACCTTAGCCGCTTCATCTCAGCCCCAGCATTTT. Drawing the rest from reference TRBV28 and TRBJ1-5, the complete variable domain is DVKVTQSSRYLVKRTGEKVFLECVQDMDHENMFWYRQDPGLGLRLIYFSYDVKMKEKGDIPEGYSVSREKKERFSLILESASTNQTSMYLCASSLPGTLAASSQPQHFGDGTRLSIL.

This chain joins TRBV6-5 and TRBJ1-5; D call uncertain. Germline-derived CDR1 and CDR2 are MNHEY and SVGAGI. CDR3 length: 13 amino acids. The V end was cut by 0 bases, the J end by 4 bases, with 4 bases between. Here the CDR3 reads CASSYSRNQPQHF. In nucleotides, the CDR3 is TGTGCCAGCAGTTACTCGCGGAATCAGCCCCAGCATTTT.

This chain links TRBV4-1 with TRBJ1-1, with a tentative D call TRBD1 (6 bases). Germline loops: CDR1 MGHRA, CDR2 YSYEKL. This CDR3 has 15 amino acids. Trimming took 4 bases from V and 5 from J, leaving 17 bases between them. This CDR3 reads CASSLVQGEETEAFF. The CDR3 region has the DNA TGCGCCAGCAGCCTCGTACAGGGAGAAGAGACTGAAGCTTTCTTT.

The V call is TRBV6-2 or TRBV6-3, the J call TRBJ1-2; D is perhaps TRBD1 (6 bases). CDR1 MNHEY and CDR2 SVGEGT come from the germline V gene. The CDR3 has 15 amino acids. Trimming shortened V by 2 bases and J by 3 bases, and 13 bases separated the two germline ends. The CDR3 DNA sequence: TGTGCCAGCAGTTACCCCCAGGGGATAGACTATGGCTACACCTTC. Its translation is CASSYPQGIDYGYTF.

V is TRBV9 and J is TRBJ1-5; D remains ambiguous. V was trimmed by 0 bases and J by 3 bases, leaving 7 bases between them. The CDR3 is 14 amino acids. Per germline, CDR1 SGDLS and CDR2 YYNGEE. The CDR3 spells CASSVGKNNQPQHF. CDR3 sequence (DNA): TGTGCCAGCAGCGTAGGCAAGAACAATCAGCCCCAGCATTTT.

This chain connects TRBV19 to TRBJ1-5; D is possibly TRBD1 (5 bases). The CDR3 extends over 17 amino acids. The V and J ends lost 5 bases and 2 bases respectively, with 19 bases between them. From germline, CDR1 is LNHDA and CDR2 SQIVND (reference sequence). This CDR3 is CASSARKGVLGNQPQHF. In DNA form, the CDR3 reads TGTGCCAGTAGTGCTCGAAAAGGGGTTTTGGGCAATCAGCCCCAGCATTTT.

This clone was seen once. The genes are TRBV13 and TRBJ2-7; D is perhaps TRBD1 or TRBD2 (5 bases each). Deletions cut 5 bases from V and 3 bases from J, with 17 bases between. The CDR3 covers 15 residues. Germline V gene data show CDR1 as PRHDT and CDR2 as FYEKMQ (reference sequence). DNA of the CDR3: TGTGCCAGCAGCCGACGAGGGGTCACGGTCTACGAGCAGTACTTC. Translation gives CASSRRGVTVYEQYF.

This clone was seen once. V usage is TRBV9 and J usage is TRBJ2-3, with D possibly TRBD2 on 7 matching bases. Germline lookup yields CDR1 SGDLS and CDR2 YYNGEE. There are 17 residues in the CDR3. V was clipped by 2 bases and J by 2 bases, with 18 bases between them. The chain's CDR3 is CASSVRGGPGTTDTQYF. CDR3 DNA: TGTGCCAGCAGCGTCCGCGGGGGCCCTGGTACCACAGATACGCAGTATTTT.

The chain uses TRBV5-4 and TRBJ2-1, with 9 nucleotides matching TRBD1. The CDR3 extends over 16 amino acids. Trimming removed 1 base from V and 1 base from J; junction bases left unmatched: 3. The germline CDR1 and CDR2 sequences are SGHNT and YYREEE (reference sequence). DNA of the CDR3: TGTGCCAGCAGCTTGCTCGGACAGGGGTCCTACAATGAGCAGTTCTTC. Protein product: CASSLLGQGSYNEQFF.

The chain is built from TRBV5-4 and TRBJ1-3, with TRBD1 matching over 9 bases. This CDR3 has 16 residues. The junction had 9 bases not matched to a gene; V was cut back by 4 bases and J by 4 bases. The germline gives CDR1 SGHNT, CDR2 YYREEE (reference sequence). The CDR3 region is CASSTVTGGSGNTIYF. The CDR3 DNA reads TGTGCCAGCAGCACGGTAACAGGGGGCTCCGGAAACACCATATATTTT.

J is TRBJ2-3 and V is TRBV7-2; tentatively, D is TRBD2 (5 bases). This CDR3 region has 14 residues. Germline lookup yields CDR1 SGHTA and CDR2 FQGNSA. With 0 bases removed from V and 4 bases from J, the gap between germline ends came to 8 bases. As DNA, the CDR3 is TGTGCCAGCAGCTTAGCGGGAGAGTCAGATACGCAGTATTTT. It is translated as CASSLAGESDTQYF.